Sequencing of this T cell receptor beta chain was carried out in a study of T-cell reconstitution after alpha-beta-depleted transplantation in children. Findings and limits, study-wide: Expanded clones from the graft, numbering several hundred, reportedly supplied alpha-beta T cells about two months after transplant. Once a year had passed after transplant, T-cell counts and diversity came mostly from newly produced T cells. Several patients had high TCRbeta diversity at day 60; it came from surviving recipient T cells and thymic progenitors.

V lost 10 bases to trimming and J lost 2 bases; unmatched junction nucleotides: 5. There are 13 residues in the CDR3. This clonotype occurred many times. Its antigen is undetermined. A library of TCRbeta sequences, prepared with unique molecular identifiers, was generated. Using its own MiXCR run on the PCR reads, TCRdb lists one record per CDR3 protein. The table shows approximately 190,000 distinct CDR3 sequences, with 5% to 7.5% occurring only once. The sample was PBMCs, taken before TCRalphabeta/CD19-depleted stem cell transplant. This receptor was identified in a girl under three years old with combined immunodeficiency, due to receive a stem cell transplant. The chain combines TRBV12-3 or TRBV12-4 with TRBJ2-1, with 7 bases fitting TRBD2. DNA of the CDR3: TGTGCCACCAGGACTAGACCCTACAATGAGCAGTTCTTC. Amino acid sequence: CATRTRPYNEQFF.